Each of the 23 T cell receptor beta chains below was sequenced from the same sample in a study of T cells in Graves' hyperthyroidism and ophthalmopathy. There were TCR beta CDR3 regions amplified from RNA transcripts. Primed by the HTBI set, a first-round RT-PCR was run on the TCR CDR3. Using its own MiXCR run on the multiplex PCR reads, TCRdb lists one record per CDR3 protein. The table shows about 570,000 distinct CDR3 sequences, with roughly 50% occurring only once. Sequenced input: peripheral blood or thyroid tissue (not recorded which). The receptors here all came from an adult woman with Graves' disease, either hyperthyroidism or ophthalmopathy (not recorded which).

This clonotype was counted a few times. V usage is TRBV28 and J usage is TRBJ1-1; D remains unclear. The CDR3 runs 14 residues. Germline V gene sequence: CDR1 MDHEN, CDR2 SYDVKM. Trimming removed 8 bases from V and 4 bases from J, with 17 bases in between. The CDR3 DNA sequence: TGTGCCAGCGGTTGGGCCCCGAGGCCCACTGAAGCTTTCTTT. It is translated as CASGWAPRPTEAFF.

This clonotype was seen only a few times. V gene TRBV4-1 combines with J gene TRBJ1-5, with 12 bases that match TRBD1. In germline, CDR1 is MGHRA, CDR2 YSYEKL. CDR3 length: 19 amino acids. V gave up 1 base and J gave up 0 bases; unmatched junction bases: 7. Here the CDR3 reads CASSQAPGQGALSNQPQHF. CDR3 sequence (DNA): TGCGCCAGCAGCCAAGCACCGGGACAGGGGGCCCTTAGCAATCAGCCCCAGCATTTT.

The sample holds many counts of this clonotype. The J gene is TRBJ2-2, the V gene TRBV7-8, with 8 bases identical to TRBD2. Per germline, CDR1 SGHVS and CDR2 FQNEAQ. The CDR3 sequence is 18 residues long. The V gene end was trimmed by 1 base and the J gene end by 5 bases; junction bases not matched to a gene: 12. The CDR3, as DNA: TGTGCCAGCAGCTTAGGGGCCGGTGCGGGAGGTGGGACCGGGGAGCTGTTTTTT. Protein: CASSLGAGAGGGTGELFF.

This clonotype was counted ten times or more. Written as DNA, the CDR3 is TGTGCCAGCAGCTCCCCCTCCGTGACCCAGTACTTC. The encoded protein is CASSSPSVTQYF. The V and J genes are TRBV28 and TRBJ2-5, with D uncertain. The CDR3 has 12 residues. CDR1 and CDR2 from the germline V gene are MDHEN and SYDVKM. V was cut by 6 bases and J by 7 bases, with 12 bases left in between.

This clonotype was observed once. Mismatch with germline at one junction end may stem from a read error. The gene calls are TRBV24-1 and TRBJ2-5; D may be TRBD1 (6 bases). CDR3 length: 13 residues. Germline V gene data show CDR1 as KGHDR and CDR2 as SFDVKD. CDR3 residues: CTTSVGQLETQYF. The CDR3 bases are TGTACCACCAGTGTCGGACAGTTAGAGACCCAGTACTTC.

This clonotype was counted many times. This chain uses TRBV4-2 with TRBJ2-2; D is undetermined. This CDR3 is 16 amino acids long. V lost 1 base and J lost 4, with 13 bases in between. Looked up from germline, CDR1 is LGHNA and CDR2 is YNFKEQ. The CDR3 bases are TGTGCCAGCAGCCAAGTGGAAGAGTCGGGCACCGGGGAGCTGTTTTTT. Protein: CASSQVEESGTGELFF.

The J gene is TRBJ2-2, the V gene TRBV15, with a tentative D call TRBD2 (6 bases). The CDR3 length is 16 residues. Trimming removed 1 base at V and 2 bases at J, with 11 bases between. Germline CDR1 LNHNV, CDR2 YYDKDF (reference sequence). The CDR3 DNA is TGTGCCACCAGCAGAGTGGCTAGCGCTAACACCGGGGAGCTGTTTTTT. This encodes CATSRVASANTGELFF.

The CDR3 reads CASRRSGSSGANVLTF. CDR3 sequence (DNA): TGTGCCAGTAGAAGATCAGGTTCCTCTGGGGCCAACGTCCTGACTTTC. This chain connects TRBV19 to TRBJ2-6; D not certain. The length of the CDR3 is 16 residues. The V end was cut by 6 bases, the J end by 0 bases, with 12 bases between. Per germline, CDR1 LNHDA and CDR2 SQIVND (reference sequence). Full variable domain (remainder filled in from reference TRBV19 and TRBJ2-6): DGGITQSPKYLFRKEGQNVTLSCEQNLNHDAMYWYRQDPGQGLRLIYYSQIVNDFQKGDIAEGYSVSREKKESFPLTVTSAQKNPTAFYLCASRRSGSSGANVLTFGAGSRLTVL.

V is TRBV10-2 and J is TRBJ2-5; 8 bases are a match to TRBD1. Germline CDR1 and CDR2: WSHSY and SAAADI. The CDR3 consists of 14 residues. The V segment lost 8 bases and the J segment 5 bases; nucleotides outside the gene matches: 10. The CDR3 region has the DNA TGCGCCAGCGCCGGGACAGGCCCTCAGGAGACCCAGTACTTC. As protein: CASAGTGPQETQYF.

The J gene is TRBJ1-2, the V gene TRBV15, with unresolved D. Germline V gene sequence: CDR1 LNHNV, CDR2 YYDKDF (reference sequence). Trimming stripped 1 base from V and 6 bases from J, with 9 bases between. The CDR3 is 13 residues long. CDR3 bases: TGTGCCACCAGCAGAGGCCCCTACGATGGCTACACCTTC. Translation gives CATSRGPYDGYTF. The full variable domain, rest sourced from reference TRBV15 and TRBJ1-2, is DAMVIQNPRYQVTQFGKPVTLSCSQTLNHNVMYWYQQKSSQAPKLLFHYYDKDFNNEADTPDNFQSRRPNTSFCFLDIRSPGLGDTAMYLCATSRGPYDGYTFGSGTRLTVV.

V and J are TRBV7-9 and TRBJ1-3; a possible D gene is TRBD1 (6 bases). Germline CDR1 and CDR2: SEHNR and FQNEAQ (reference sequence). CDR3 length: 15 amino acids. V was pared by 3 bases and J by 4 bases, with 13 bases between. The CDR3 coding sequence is TGTGCCAGCAGCTTCCAGGGGCTAGGCGGAAACACCATATATTTT. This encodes CASSFQGLGGNTIYF.

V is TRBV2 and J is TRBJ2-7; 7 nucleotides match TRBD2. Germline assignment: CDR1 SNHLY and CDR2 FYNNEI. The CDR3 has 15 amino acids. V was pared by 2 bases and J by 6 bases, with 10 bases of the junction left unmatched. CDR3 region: CASSEIRDYPAEQYF. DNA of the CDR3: TGTGCCAGCAGTGAAATCCGGGACTATCCCGCCGAGCAGTACTTC.

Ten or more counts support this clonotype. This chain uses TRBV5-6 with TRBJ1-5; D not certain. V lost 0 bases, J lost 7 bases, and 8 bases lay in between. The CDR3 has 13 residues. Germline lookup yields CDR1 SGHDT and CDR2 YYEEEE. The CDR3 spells CASSLEPGQPQHF. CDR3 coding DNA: TGTGCCAGCAGCTTGGAACCGGGGCAGCCCCAGCATTTT.

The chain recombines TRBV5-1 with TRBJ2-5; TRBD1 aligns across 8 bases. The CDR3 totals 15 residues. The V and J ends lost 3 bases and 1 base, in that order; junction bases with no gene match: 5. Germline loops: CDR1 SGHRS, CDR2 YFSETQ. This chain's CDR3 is CASSSGTGTQETQYF. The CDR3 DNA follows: TGCGCCAGCAGCTCGGGGACAGGAACCCAAGAGACCCAGTACTTC.

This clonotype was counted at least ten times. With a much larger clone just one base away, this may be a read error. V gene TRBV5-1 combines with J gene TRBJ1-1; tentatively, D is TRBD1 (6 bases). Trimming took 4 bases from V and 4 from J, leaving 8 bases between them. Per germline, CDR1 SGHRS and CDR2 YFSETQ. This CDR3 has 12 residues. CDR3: CASSGGGTEAFF. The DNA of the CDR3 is TGCGCCAGCAGCGGAGGGGGCACTGAAGCTTTCTTT.

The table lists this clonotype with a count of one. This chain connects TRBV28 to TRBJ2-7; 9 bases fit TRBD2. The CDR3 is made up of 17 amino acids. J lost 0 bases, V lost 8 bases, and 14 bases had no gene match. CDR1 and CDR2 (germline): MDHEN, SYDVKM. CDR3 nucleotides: TGTGCCAGCCATGGGGGGGGTTATAGCGGGAGCTCCTACGAGCAGTACTTC. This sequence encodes CASHGGGYSGSSYEQYF. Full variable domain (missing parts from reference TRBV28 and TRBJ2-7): DVKVTQSSRYLVKRTGEKVFLECVQDMDHENMFWYRQDPGLGLRLIYFSYDVKMKEKGDIPEGYSVSREKKERFSLILESASTNQTSMYLCASHGGGYSGSSYEQYFGPGTRLTVT.

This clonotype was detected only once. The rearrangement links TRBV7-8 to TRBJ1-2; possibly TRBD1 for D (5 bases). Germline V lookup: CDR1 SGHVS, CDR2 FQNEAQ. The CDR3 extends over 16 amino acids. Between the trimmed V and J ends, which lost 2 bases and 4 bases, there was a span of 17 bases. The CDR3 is CASSLKGAGGSYGYTF. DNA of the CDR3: TGTGCCAGCAGCTTAAAAGGGGCGGGGGGTAGCTATGGCTACACCTTC. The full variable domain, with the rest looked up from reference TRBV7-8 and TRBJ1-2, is GAGVSQSPRYKVAKRGQDVALRCDPISGHVSLFWYQQALGQGPEFLTYFQNEAQLDKSGLPSDRFFAERPEGSVSTLKIQRTQQEDSAVYLCASSLKGAGGSYGYTFGSGTRLTVV.

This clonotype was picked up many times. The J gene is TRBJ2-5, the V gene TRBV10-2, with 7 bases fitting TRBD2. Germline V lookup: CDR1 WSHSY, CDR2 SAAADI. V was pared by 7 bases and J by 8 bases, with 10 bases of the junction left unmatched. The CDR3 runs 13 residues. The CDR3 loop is CASKGSGWDTQYF. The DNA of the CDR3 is TGCGCCAGCAAAGGTAGCGGGTGGGACACCCAGTACTTC.

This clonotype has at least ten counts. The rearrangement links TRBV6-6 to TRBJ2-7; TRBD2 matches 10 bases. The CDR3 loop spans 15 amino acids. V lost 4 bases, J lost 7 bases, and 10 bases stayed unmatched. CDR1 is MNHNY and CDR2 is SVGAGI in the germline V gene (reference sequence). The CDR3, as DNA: TGTGCCAGCAGTTGGACTAGCGGCCGGTCGATGGAGCAGTACTTC. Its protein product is CASSWTSGRSMEQYF.

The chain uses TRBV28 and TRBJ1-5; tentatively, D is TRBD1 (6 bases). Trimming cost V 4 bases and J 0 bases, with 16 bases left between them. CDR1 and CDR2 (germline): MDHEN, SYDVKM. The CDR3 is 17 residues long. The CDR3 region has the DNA TGTGCCAGCAGTTCAATGGACAGATCCTATAGCAATCAGCCCCAGCATTTT. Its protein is CASSSMDRSYSNQPQHF.

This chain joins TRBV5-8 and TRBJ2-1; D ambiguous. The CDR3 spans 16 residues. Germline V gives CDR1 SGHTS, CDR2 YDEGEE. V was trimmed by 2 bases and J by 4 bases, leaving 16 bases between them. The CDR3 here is CASSFVGLTGYNEQFF. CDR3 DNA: TGTGCCAGCAGCTTCGTGGGGTTGACCGGGTACAATGAGCAGTTCTTC.

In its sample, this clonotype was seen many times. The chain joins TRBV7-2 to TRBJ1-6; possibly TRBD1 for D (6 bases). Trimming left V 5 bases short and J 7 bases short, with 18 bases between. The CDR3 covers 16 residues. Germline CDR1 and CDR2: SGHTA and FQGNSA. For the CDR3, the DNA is TGTGCCAGCAGCGCCTTGGGGGGCCACGCAAATTCACCCCTCCACTTT. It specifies CASSALGGHANSPLHF.

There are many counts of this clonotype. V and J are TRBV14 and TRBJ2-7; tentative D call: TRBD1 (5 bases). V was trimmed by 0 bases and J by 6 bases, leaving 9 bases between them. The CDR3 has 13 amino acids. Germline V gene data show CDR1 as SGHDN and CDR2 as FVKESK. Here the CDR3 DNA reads TGTGCCAGCAGCCAAGACTTGGGGCGCGAGCAGTACTTC. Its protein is CASSQDLGREQYF.